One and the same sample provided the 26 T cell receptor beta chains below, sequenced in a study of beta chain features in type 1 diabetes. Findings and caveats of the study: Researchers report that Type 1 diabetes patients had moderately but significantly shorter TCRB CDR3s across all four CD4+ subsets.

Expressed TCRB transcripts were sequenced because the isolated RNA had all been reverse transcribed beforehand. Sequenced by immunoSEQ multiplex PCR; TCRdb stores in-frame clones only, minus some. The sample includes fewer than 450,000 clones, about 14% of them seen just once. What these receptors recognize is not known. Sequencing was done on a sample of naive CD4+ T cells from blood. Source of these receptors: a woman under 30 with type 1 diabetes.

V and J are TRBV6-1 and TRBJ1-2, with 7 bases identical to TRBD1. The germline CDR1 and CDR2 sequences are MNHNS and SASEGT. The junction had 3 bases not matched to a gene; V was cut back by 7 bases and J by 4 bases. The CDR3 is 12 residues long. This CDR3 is CASNRGLYGYTF. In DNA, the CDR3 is TGTGCCAGCAACAGGGGCCTCTATGGCTACACCTTC.

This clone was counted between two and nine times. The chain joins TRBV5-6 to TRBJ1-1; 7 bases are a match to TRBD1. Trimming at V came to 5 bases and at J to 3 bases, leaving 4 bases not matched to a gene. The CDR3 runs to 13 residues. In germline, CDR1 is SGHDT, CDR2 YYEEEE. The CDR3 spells CASRLDRDTEAFF. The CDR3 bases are TGTGCCAGCAGATTAGACAGGGACACTGAAGCTTTCTTT.

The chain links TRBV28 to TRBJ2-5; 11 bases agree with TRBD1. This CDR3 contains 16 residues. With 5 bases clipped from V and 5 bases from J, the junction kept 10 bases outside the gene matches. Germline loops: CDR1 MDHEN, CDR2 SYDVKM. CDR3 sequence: CASSLGQGALVETQYF. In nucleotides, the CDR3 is TGTGCCAGCAGTCTAGGACAGGGGGCGCTTGTGGAGACCCAGTACTTC. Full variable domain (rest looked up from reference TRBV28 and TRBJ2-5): DVKVTQSSRYLVKRTGEKVFLECVQDMDHENMFWYRQDPGLGLRLIYFSYDVKMKEKGDIPEGYSVSREKKERFSLILESASTNQTSMYLCASSLGQGALVETQYFGPGTRLLVL.

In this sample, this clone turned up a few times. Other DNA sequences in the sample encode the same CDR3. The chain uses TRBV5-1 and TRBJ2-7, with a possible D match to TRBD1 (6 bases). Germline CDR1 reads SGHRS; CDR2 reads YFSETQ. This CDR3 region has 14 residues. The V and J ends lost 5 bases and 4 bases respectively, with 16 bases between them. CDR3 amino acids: CASSPTGSVYEQYV. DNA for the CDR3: TGCGCCAGCAGTCCCACAGGGAGCGTGTACGAGCAGTACGTC.

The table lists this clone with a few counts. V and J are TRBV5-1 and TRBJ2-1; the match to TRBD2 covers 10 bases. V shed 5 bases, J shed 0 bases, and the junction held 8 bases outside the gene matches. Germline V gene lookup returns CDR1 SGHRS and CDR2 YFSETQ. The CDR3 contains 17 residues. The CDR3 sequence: CASRTSGYFSSYNEQFF. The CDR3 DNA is TGCGCCAGCAGGACTAGCGGGTATTTTAGCTCCTACAATGAGCAGTTCTTC.

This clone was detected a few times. CDR3 nucleotides: TGTGCCAGTAGTATCTATAGCGGAGGGAGCTACAATGAGCAGTTCTTC. The encoded protein is CASSIYSGGSYNEQFF. The chain couples TRBV19 to TRBJ2-1; D is perhaps TRBD2 (6 bases). V lost 3 bases and J 3 bases, leaving 15 bases between the germline ends. The CDR3 has 16 residues. Germline-derived CDR1 and CDR2 are LNHDA and SQIVND (reference sequence). Full variable domain (remainder filled in from reference TRBV19 and TRBJ2-1): DGGITQSPKYLFRKEGQNVTLSCEQNLNHDAMYWYRQDPGQGLRLIYYSQIVNDFQKGDIAEGYSVSREKKESFPLTVTSAQKNPTAFYLCASSIYSGGSYNEQFFGPGTRLTVL.

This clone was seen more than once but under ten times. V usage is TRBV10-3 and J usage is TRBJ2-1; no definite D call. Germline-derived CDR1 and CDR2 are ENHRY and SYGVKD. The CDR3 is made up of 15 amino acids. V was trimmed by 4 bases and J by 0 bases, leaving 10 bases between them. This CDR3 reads CAISVGGSSYNEQFF. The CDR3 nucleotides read TGTGCCATCAGTGTAGGCGGCAGCTCCTACAATGAGCAGTTCTTC.

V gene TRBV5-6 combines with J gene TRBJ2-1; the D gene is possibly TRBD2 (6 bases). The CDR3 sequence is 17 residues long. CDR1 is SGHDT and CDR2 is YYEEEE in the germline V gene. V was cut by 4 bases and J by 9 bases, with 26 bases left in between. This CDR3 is CASSPGGTRIGLTEQFF. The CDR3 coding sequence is TGTGCCAGCAGCCCCGGCGGGACGCGCATAGGCTTGACTGAGCAGTTCTTC.

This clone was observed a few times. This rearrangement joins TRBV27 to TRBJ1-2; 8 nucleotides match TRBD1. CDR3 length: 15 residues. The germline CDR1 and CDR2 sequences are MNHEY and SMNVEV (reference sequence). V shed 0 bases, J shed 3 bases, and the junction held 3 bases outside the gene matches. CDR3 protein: CASSLSGTGHYGYTF. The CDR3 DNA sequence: TGTGCCAGCAGTTTATCGGGGACAGGTCACTATGGCTACACCTTC.

The CDR3 coding sequence is TGTGCCAGCAGCGGATACAGGGCTGGCTACACCTTC. Amino acids: CASSGYRAGYTF. This chain uses TRBV9 with TRBJ1-2; tentatively, D is TRBD1 (6 bases). The germline V gene has CDR1 SGDLS and CDR2 YYNGEE. CDR3 length: 12 residues. V lost 3 bases and J lost 7, with 10 bases in between.

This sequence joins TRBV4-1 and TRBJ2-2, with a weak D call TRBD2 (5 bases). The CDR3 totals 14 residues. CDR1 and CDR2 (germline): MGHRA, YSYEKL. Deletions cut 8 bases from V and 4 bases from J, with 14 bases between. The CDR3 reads CASLNSRGTGELFF. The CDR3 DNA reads TGCGCCAGCTTAAACTCCCGGGGCACCGGGGAGCTGTTTTTT.

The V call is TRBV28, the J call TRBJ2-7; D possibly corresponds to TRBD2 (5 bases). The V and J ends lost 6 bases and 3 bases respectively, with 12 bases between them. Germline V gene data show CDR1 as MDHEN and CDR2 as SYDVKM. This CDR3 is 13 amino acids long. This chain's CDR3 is CASRPGVDYEQYF. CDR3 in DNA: TGTGCCAGCAGACCCGGGGTCGACTACGAGCAGTACTTC.

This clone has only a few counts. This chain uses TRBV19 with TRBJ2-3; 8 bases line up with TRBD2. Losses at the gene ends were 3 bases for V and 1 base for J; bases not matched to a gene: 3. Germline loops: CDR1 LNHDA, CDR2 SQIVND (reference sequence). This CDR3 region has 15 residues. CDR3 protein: CASSMVSGGTDTQYF. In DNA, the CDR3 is TGTGCCAGTAGTATGGTTAGCGGGGGCACAGATACGCAGTATTTT. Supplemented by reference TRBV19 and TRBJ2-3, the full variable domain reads DGGITQSPKYLFRKEGQNVTLSCEQNLNHDAMYWYRQDPGQGLRLIYYSQIVNDFQKGDIAEGYSVSREKKESFPLTVTSAQKNPTAFYLCASSMVSGGTDTQYFGPGTRLTVL.

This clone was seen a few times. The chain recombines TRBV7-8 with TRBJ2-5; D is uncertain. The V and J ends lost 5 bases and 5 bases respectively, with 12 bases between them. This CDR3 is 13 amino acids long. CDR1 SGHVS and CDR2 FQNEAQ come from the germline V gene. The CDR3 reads CASSPLTWETQYF. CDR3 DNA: TGTGCCAGCAGCCCCCTCACTTGGGAGACCCAGTACTTC.

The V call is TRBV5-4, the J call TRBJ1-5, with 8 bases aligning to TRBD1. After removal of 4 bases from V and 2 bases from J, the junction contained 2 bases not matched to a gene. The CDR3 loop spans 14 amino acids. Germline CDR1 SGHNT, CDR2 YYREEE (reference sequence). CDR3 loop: CASSTDRGNQPQHF. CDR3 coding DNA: TGTGCCAGCAGCACGGACAGGGGCAATCAGCCCCAGCATTTT.

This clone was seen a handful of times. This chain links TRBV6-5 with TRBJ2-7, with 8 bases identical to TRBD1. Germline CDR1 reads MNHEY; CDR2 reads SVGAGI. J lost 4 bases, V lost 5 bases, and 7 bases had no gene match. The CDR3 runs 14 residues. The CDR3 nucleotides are TGTGCCAGCAGTGAACGACAGGGGTGGTACGAGCAGTACTTC. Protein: CASSERQGWYEQYF.

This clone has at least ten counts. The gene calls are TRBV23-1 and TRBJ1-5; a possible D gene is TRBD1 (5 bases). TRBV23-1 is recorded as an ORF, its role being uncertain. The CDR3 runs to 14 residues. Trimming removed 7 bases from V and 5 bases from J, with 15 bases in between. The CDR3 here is CASKDSARDQPQHF. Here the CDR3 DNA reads TGCGCCAGCAAAGACTCGGCCAGGGATCAGCCCCAGCATTTT.

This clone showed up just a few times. In DNA form, the CDR3 reads TGTGCCAGCTCCCCGGGGAACACCCGGGGTGGCTACACCTTC. This codes for CASSPGNTRGGYTF. The chain links TRBV11-2 to TRBJ1-2; D gene ambiguous. This CDR3 is built from 14 residues. Germline assignment: CDR1 SGHAT and CDR2 FQNNGV. V dropped 8 bases and J dropped 7 bases, with 20 bases sitting between them.

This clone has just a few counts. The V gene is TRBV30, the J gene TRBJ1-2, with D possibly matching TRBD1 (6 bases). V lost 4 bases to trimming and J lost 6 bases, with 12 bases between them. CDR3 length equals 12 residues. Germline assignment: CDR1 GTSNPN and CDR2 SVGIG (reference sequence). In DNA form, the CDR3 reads TGTGCCTGGAAGGGGGATAGTAATGGCTACACCTTC. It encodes CAWKGDSNGYTF.

The CDR3 sequence: CATRSRTSGTDTQYF. The CDR3 DNA reads TGTGCCACTCGATCGAGGACTAGCGGAACAGATACGCAGTATTTT. The rearrangement links TRBV19 to TRBJ2-3; TRBD2 aligns across 10 bases. After removal of 10 bases from V and 3 bases from J, the junction contained 10 bases not matched to a gene. The length of the CDR3 is 15 residues. Germline loops: CDR1 LNHDA, CDR2 SQIVND (reference sequence).

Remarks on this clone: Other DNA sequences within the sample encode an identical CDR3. The DNA for the CDR3 is TGTGCCAGCTCGGGACAGGGGCCCTACGAGCAGTACTTC. Protein: CASSGQGPYEQYF. The J gene is TRBJ2-7, the V gene TRBV2; 10 bases are shared with TRBD1. J gave up 2 bases and V 8 bases, and 3 bases lay outside the gene matches. Germline loops: CDR1 SNHLY, CDR2 FYNNEI. This CDR3 spans 13 amino acids.

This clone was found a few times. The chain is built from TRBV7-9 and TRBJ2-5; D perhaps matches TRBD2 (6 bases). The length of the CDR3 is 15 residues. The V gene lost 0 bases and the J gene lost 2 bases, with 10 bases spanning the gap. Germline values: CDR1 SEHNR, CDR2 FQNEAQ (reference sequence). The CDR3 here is CASSLARDFQETQYF. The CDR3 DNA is TGTGCCAGCAGCTTAGCGCGGGACTTTCAAGAGACCCAGTACTTC.

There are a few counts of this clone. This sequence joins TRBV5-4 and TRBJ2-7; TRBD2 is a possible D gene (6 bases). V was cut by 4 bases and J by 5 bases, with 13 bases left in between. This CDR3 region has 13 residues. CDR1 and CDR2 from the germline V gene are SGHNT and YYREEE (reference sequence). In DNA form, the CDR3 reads TGTGCCAGCAGCACCGGGCGGGATGACGAGCAGTACGTC. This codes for CASSTGRDDEQYV.

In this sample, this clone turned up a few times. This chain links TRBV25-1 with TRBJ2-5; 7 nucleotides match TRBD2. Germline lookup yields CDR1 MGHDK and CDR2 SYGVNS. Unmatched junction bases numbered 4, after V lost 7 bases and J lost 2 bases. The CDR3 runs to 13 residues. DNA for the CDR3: TGTGCCAGCACGCCAGCGGGGCAAGAGACCCAGTACTTC. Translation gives CASTPAGQETQYF.

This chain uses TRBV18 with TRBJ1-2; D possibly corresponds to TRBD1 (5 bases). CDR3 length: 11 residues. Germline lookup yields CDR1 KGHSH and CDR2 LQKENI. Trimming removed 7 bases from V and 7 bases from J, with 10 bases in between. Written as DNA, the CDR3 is TGTGCCAGCTTAGGGGCCACTGGCTACACCTTC. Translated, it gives CASLGATGYTF.

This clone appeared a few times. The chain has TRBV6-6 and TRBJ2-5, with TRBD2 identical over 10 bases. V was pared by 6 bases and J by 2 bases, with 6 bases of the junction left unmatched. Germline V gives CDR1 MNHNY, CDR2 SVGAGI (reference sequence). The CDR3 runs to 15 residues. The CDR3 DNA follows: TGTGCCAGCAGCTCTAGCGGGGGCCCACAAGAGACCCAGTACTTC. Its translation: CASSSSGGPQETQYF.